The 23 T cell receptor beta chains presented below share a single source sample, sequenced in a study of blood T cell repertoires in COVID-19. Clones were read by immunoSEQ multiplex PCR, and TCRdb kept only the in-frame ones, dropping some. The profile covers 270,000 or so clones, with roughly 84% appearing a single time and 3.4% taken by the ten largest. The sequenced material came from PBMCs or T cells enriched from blood (not recorded which). All receptors derive from a man aged 50-60 years who had recovered from COVID-19.

The chain links TRBV7-3 to TRBJ2-5, with TRBD2 matching 7 bases. The ends lost 2 bases at V and 5 bases at J; junction bases unmatched: 5. In germline, CDR1 is SGHTA, CDR2 FQGTGA. The CDR3 is made up of 14 amino acids. The CDR3 bases are TGTGCCAGCAGCTTAGGTGTGGGAGGGGAGACCCAGTACTTC. Amino acid sequence: CASSLGVGGETQYF. The full variable domain, its missing parts supplied by reference TRBV7-3 and TRBJ2-5, is GAGVSQTPSNKVTEKGKYVELRCDPISGHTALYWYRQSLGQGPEFLIYFQGTGAADDSGLPNDRFFAVRPEGSVSTLKIQRTERGDSAVYLCASSLGVGGETQYFGPGTRLLVL.

The chain couples TRBV24-1 to TRBJ2-2; the match to TRBD2 covers 8 bases. The germline V gene encodes CDR1 KGHDR and CDR2 SFDVKD. The CDR3 covers 15 residues. V shed 5 bases, J shed 3 bases, and the junction held 4 bases outside the gene matches. In DNA, the CDR3 is TGTGCCACCAGTGGGCCAGCGGGGGACACCGGGGAGCTGTTTTTT. Translated: CATSGPAGDTGELFF.

This sequence joins TRBV4-3 and TRBJ1-6; TRBD1 is a possible D gene (6 bases). CDR1 and CDR2 (germline): LGHNA, YSLEER. Trimming left V 0 bases short and J 10 bases short, with 13 bases between. This CDR3 is built from 15 residues. CDR3 amino acids: CASSQESGGRSPLHF. CDR3 coding DNA: TGCGCCAGCAGCCAAGAAAGCGGGGGGCGATCACCCCTCCACTTT.

The chain uses TRBV2 and TRBJ2-6; D gene unclear. Trimming stripped 3 bases from V and 1 base from J, with 7 bases between. The CDR3 covers 15 residues. Germline V gene data show CDR1 as SNHLY and CDR2 as FYNNEI. As DNA, the CDR3 is TGTGCCAGCAGTGATTGGAGATCTGGGGCCAACGTCCTGACTTTC. It translates to CASSDWRSGANVLTF.

This sequence joins TRBV15 and TRBJ2-3, with 8 bases that match TRBD2. This CDR3 comprises 15 residues. The V gene end was trimmed by 7 bases and the J gene end by 0 bases; junction bases not matched to a gene: 6. From germline, CDR1 is LNHNV and CDR2 YYDKDF (reference sequence). The CDR3 bases are TGTGCCACCAAAACGGGAGGGCCTAGCACAGATACGCAGTATTTT. This codes for CATKTGGPSTDTQYF. Together with reference TRBV15 and TRBJ2-3, the CDR3 gives the full variable domain: DAMVIQNPRYQVTQFGKPVTLSCSQTLNHNVMYWYQQKSSQAPKLLFHYYDKDFNNEADTPDNFQSRRPNTSFCFLDIRSPGLGDTAMYLCATKTGGPSTDTQYFGPGTRLTVL.

This clone was observed a handful of times. This chain joins TRBV6-2 or TRBV6-3 and TRBJ2-5; D is uncertain. Trimming removed 6 bases from V and 5 bases from J, with 7 bases in between. The CDR3 sequence is 11 residues long. The germline gives CDR1 MNHEY, CDR2 SVGEGT. The CDR3 spells CASSQSETQYF. CDR3 nucleotide sequence: TGTGCCAGCAGCCAATCGGAGACCCAGTACTTC.

This clone was counted a single time. The chain couples TRBV14 to TRBJ1-2, with TRBD1 identical over 7 bases. The CDR3 covers 14 residues. Per the germline V gene, CDR1 is SGHDN and CDR2 is FVKESK. Trimming cost V 3 bases and J 1 base; bases outside gene matches: 2. CDR3 in DNA: TGTGCCAGCAGCCACGACAGGGTTAACTATGGCTACACCTTC. It is translated as CASSHDRVNYGYTF.

This clone was seen many times. V usage is TRBV5-8 and J usage is TRBJ2-7, with a possible D match to TRBD1 (5 bases). Trimming removed 4 bases at V and 7 bases at J, with 9 bases between. Germline CDR1 reads SGHTS; CDR2 reads YDEGEE. This CDR3 is built from 11 residues. The CDR3: CASSPRGEQYF. CDR3 nucleotides: TGTGCCAGCAGCCCAAGGGGAGAGCAGTACTTC.

In its sample, this clone was seen once. The chain recombines TRBV10-1 with TRBJ2-5, with D perhaps matching TRBD1 (6 bases). V gave up 6 bases and J gave up 5 bases, with 16 bases separating them. Germline CDR1 WNHNN, CDR2 SYGVQD (reference sequence). The CDR3 is made up of 14 amino acids. The DNA for the CDR3 is TGCGCCAGCAGCACAGGGAATCCACTGGAGACCCAGTACTTC. Translated: CASSTGNPLETQYF.

The chain is built from TRBV7-9 and TRBJ2-5; D is ambiguous. The germline CDR1 and CDR2 sequences are SEHNR and FQNEAQ (reference sequence). The CDR3 is 13 amino acids. Trimming took off 3 bases at V and 3 bases at J, with 8 bases between the two ends. The CDR3 loop reads CASSLFPEETQYF. For the CDR3, the DNA is TGTGCCAGCAGCTTGTTCCCTGAAGAGACCCAGTACTTC.

The chain combines TRBV19 with TRBJ2-5, with 10 bases fitting TRBD1. Germline assignment: CDR1 LNHDA and CDR2 SQIVND (reference sequence). V lost 3 bases and J lost 4; bases outside the gene matches: 14. This CDR3 region has 18 residues. Here the CDR3 DNA reads TGTGCCAGTAGTATCCGGGACAGGGGTCCGAGAGGGATAGAGACCCAGTACTTC. Translating gives CASSIRDRGPRGIETQYF.

The chain links TRBV7-9 to TRBJ1-4; D is perhaps TRBD1 (6 bases). CDR3 length equals 16 residues. Germline CDR1 reads SEHNR; CDR2 reads FQNEAQ (reference sequence). V gave up 11 bases and J gave up 0 bases, with 19 bases separating them. The CDR3 spells CAVGFRGTPTNEKLFF. In nucleotides, the CDR3 is TGTGCCGTAGGCTTTAGGGGGACCCCAACTAATGAAAAACTGTTTTTT.

The chain carries TRBV15 and TRBJ2-5, with TRBD2 matching over 7 bases. V lost 2 bases to trimming and J lost 5 bases; unmatched junction nucleotides: 8. Looked up from germline, CDR1 is LNHNV and CDR2 is YYDKDF (reference sequence). The CDR3 length is 15 residues. The DNA of the CDR3 is TGTGCCACCAGCAGACCCACTAGCGCTGTCGAGACCCAGTACTTC. Translated: CATSRPTSAVETQYF.

The chain links TRBV9 to TRBJ2-1; 8 positions agree with TRBD2. The length of the CDR3 is 15 residues. CDR1 is SGDLS and CDR2 is YYNGEE in the germline V gene. Unmatched junction bases numbered 9, after V lost 6 bases and J lost 4 bases. CDR3 coding DNA: TGTGCCAGCACCTTAGCGGGGCGGGAGTACAATGAGCAGTTCTTC. Translated, it gives CASTLAGREYNEQFF.

This chain joins TRBV9 and TRBJ1-2; 7 nucleotides match TRBD1. This CDR3 region has 16 residues. The V and J ends lost 2 bases and 4 bases, in that order; junction bases with no gene match: 11. The germline gives CDR1 SGDLS, CDR2 YYNGEE. The chain's CDR3 is CASSVGTAITPYGYTF. The CDR3 nucleotides are TGTGCCAGCAGCGTCGGGACAGCCATCACCCCCTATGGCTACACCTTC. The full variable domain, with the rest looked up from reference TRBV9 and TRBJ1-2, is DSGVTQTPKHLITATGQRVTLRCSPRSGDLSVYWYQQSLDQGLQFLIQYYNGEERAKGNILERFSAQQFPDLHSELNLSSLELGDSALYFCASSVGTAITPYGYTFGSGTRLTVV.

The rearrangement uses TRBV29-1 and TRBJ2-2; weak D call: TRBD1 (6 bases). V lost 7 bases to trimming and J lost 6 bases, with 18 bases between them. From germline, CDR1 is SQVTM and CDR2 ANQGSEA. This CDR3 has 14 residues. The CDR3 DNA sequence: TGCAGCGCTCAGGGACACCTTCAGGCCGGGGAGCTGTTTTTT. Protein: CSAQGHLQAGELFF.

V usage is TRBV7-3 and J usage is TRBJ2-1; possible D gene TRBD2, 6 bases. The V and J ends lost 5 bases and 5 bases respectively, with 13 bases between them. The CDR3 has 14 residues. Germline V CDR1 and CDR2: SGHTA, FQGTGA. DNA of the CDR3: TGTGCCAGCAGCCCCGGGACTCAGAACAATGAGCAGTTCTTC. Translated, it gives CASSPGTQNNEQFF. Based on the CDR3 plus reference TRBV7-3 and TRBJ2-1, the full variable domain is GAGVSQTPSNKVTEKGKYVELRCDPISGHTALYWYRQSLGQGPEFLIYFQGTGAADDSGLPNDRFFAVRPEGSVSTLKIQRTERGDSAVYLCASSPGTQNNEQFFGPGTRLTVL.

The J gene is TRBJ1-5, the V gene TRBV6-5; a possible D gene is TRBD1 (5 bases). The CDR3 extends over 15 amino acids. Germline-derived CDR1 and CDR2 are MNHEY and SVGAGI. V shed 6 bases and J shed 8 bases, with 20 bases lying between them. The CDR3 DNA reads as TGTGCCAGCAGACACCGGGACTTCCCCGGGGAGCCCCAGCATTTT. Amino acids: CASRHRDFPGEPQHF.

This clone was detected only once. V usage is TRBV19 and J usage is TRBJ1-5, with 7 nucleotides matching TRBD1. Germline CDR1 and CDR2: LNHDA and SQIVND (reference sequence). The CDR3 contains 16 residues. V trimming: 3 bases; J trimming: 0 bases; junction bases outside the gene matches: 5. The CDR3 protein is CASSIRDSISNQPQHF. The CDR3 nucleotides read TGTGCCAGTAGTATCCGGGACAGTATTAGCAATCAGCCCCAGCATTTT.

J is TRBJ1-5 and V is TRBV2; 7 bases fit TRBD1. This CDR3 is built from 15 residues. With 7 bases clipped from V and 1 base from J, the junction kept 7 bases outside the gene matches. Germline V gives CDR1 SNHLY, CDR2 FYNNEI. Here the CDR3 reads CASTYRGYSNQPQHF. For the CDR3, the DNA is TGTGCCAGCACATACAGGGGATACAGCAATCAGCCCCAGCATTTT.

The chain carries TRBV11-2 and TRBJ2-7, with a possible D match to TRBD1 (6 bases). This CDR3 has 15 residues. The V gene's germline CDR1 is SGHAT and CDR2 FQNNGV. Trimming shortened V by 0 bases and J by 5 bases, and 14 bases separated the two germline ends. CDR3 sequence (DNA): TGTGCCAGCAGCTTAGATGTAGGGGGATTCCACGAGCAGTACTTC. Translating gives CASSLDVGGFHEQYF.

The chain links TRBV5-5 to TRBJ1-2; 7 bases agree with TRBD1. The CDR3 length is 14 residues. Germline V lookup: CDR1 SGHKS, CDR2 YYEKEE (reference sequence). V trimming: 1 base; J trimming: 4 bases; junction bases outside the gene matches: 4. CDR3 sequence (DNA): TGTGCCAGCAGCTTGCCACAGGGGTTCTATGGCTACACCTTC. Amino acids: CASSLPQGFYGYTF.

The J gene is TRBJ1-2, the V gene TRBV30, with 10 bases fitting TRBD1. The V segment lost 0 bases and the J segment 4 bases; nucleotides outside the gene matches: 8. The germline V gene has CDR1 GTSNPN and CDR2 SVGIG (reference sequence). The CDR3 covers 16 residues. CDR3 region: CAWSVGGTGDRYGYTF. CDR3 DNA sequence: TGTGCCTGGAGTGTAGGCGGGACAGGGGATCGCTATGGCTACACCTTC.